This TCR beta chain was observed in a study of CD8 T cells in ankylosing spondylitis. V lost 5 bases to trimming and J lost 5 bases, with 13 bases between them. The CDR3 sequence is 14 residues long. This clonotype was detected many times. TCRdb ran MiXCR on the 5' RACE reads and lists one entry per CDR3 protein. The repertoire holds approximately 130,000 distinct CDR3 sequences, about a tenth seen once, with approximately 3.4% in the top ten. V gene TRBV12-3 or TRBV12-4 combines with J gene TRBJ2-1; D uncertain. Sequencing was done on a sample of blood, either unsorted or a sorted T cell fraction (not recorded which). This sequence originates from a male donor with ankylosing spondylitis or in good health (not recorded which). The CDR3 DNA is TGTGCCAGCAGTCCGCCGGGCTTTGACAATGAGCAGTTCTTC. Its protein is CASSPPGFDNEQFF.